The next 18 T cell receptor beta chains were all read from a single sample in a study of T cell responses to AZD1222 COVID-19 vaccine. This table comes from immunoSEQ multiplex PCR, and its TCRdb copy is limited to in-frame clones, with some not included. The table has over 95,000 clones, approximately 89% seen once; the top ten hold 5.5% to 7.5%. The starting material was peripheral blood, obtained 28 days after the second AZD1222 dose. These receptors were taken from an adult who received the AZD1222 COVID-19 vaccine.

In its sample, this clone was seen once. This chain joins TRBV2 and TRBJ1-1; TRBD1 agrees at 8 bases. This CDR3 has 18 amino acids. Germline values: CDR1 SNHLY, CDR2 FYNNEI. The trim removed 5 bases at V and 5 bases at J, leaving 19 bases unmatched. In DNA form, the CDR3 reads TGTGCCAGCAGTATAGGTCGTATAGGTGACAGGGGTGATACTGAAGCTTTCTTT. It is translated as CASSIGRIGDRGDTEAFF.

The count of this clone is one. The V gene is TRBV2, the J gene TRBJ2-2, with unresolved D. Trimming pared 8 bases from V and 2 bases from J, leaving 9 bases between. The CDR3 consists of 13 residues. CDR1 and CDR2 from the germline V gene are SNHLY and FYNNEI. The CDR3 sequence is CASHRGNTGELFF. The DNA for the CDR3 is TGTGCCAGCCACCGTGGTAACACCGGGGAGCTGTTTTTT. The whole variable domain, remainder taken from reference TRBV2 and TRBJ2-2, is EPEVTQTPSHQVTQMGQEVILRCVPISNHLYFYWYRQILGQKVEFLVSFYNNEISEKSEIFDDQFSVERPDGSNFTLKIRSTKLEDSAMYFCASHRGNTGELFFGEGSRLTVL.

This chain links TRBV6-5 with TRBJ2-5; D is tentatively TRBD1 or TRBD2 (5 bases each). V was clipped by 9 bases and J by 1 base, with 12 bases between them. The CDR3 length is 13 residues. Germline V lookup: CDR1 MNHEY, CDR2 SVGAGI. CDR3 coding DNA: TGTGCCAGTAATGGGGGTACCCAAGAGACCCAGTACTTC. Translated: CASNGGTQETQYF.

As concerns this clone: The germline gene is not matched at one end of the junction; a read error may be the cause. At the DNA level, this CDR3 is encoded by other sequences in the same sample as well. V usage is TRBV5-1 and J usage is TRBJ1-2; 10 bases are shared with TRBD1. Per germline, CDR1 SGHRS and CDR2 YFSETQ. The CDR3 is 13 residues long. The CDR3 sequence is CASRSDRGLGYTF. In DNA form, the CDR3 reads TGTGCCAGCAGAAGCGACAGGGGGCTTGGCTACACCTTC.

The CDR3 DNA is TGTGCCATCAGTTACAGGGCCAGTGATGTGAACACTGAAGCTTTCTTT. It encodes CAISYRASDVNTEAFF. This chain uses TRBV10-3 with TRBJ1-1; perhaps TRBD1 as D (6 bases). Germline V CDR1 and CDR2: ENHRY, SYGVKD. V gave up 5 bases and J gave up 0 bases, with 16 bases separating them. There are 16 residues in the CDR3.

The rearrangement joins TRBV6-2 or TRBV6-3 to TRBJ1-5, with D perhaps TRBD1 (6 bases). CDR1 MNHEY and CDR2 SVGEGT come from the germline V gene. This CDR3 is built from 14 residues. Trimming took off 2 bases at V and 7 bases at J, with 12 bases between the two ends. In nucleotides, the CDR3 is TGTGCCAGCAGTTACGTAGGGGGACTGCAGCCCCAGCATTTT. Translating gives CASSYVGGLQPQHF.

The gene calls are TRBV7-2 and TRBJ2-5; 9 bases map to TRBD2. The CDR3 spans 17 residues. The ends lost 5 bases at V and 4 bases at J; junction bases unmatched: 14. Germline CDR1 and CDR2: SGHTA and FQGNSA. The CDR3 bases are TGTGCCAGCAGCCCGGTGGCCCTAGCGGGGAGGGGAGAGACCCAGTACTTC. Translated, it gives CASSPVALAGRGETQYF.

The genes are TRBV29-1 and TRBJ1-3; the D is unclear. Looked up from germline, CDR1 is SQVTM and CDR2 is ANQGSEA. CDR3 length: 13 amino acids. V was trimmed by 6 bases and J by 0 bases, leaving 9 bases between them. This CDR3 is CSVRIPSGNTIYF. The CDR3 region has the DNA TGCAGCGTCCGAATACCCTCTGGAAACACCATATATTTT.

The rearrangement uses TRBV12-3 or TRBV12-4 and TRBJ1-3; D is undetermined. CDR3 length: 11 residues. Trimming removed 3 bases at V and 4 bases at J, with 1 base between. CDR3 region: CASSLGNTIYF. The CDR3 DNA reads TGTGCCAGCAGTTTGGGAAACACCATATATTTT.

The rearrangement uses TRBV7-3 and TRBJ1-5; D uncertain. Germline V gene lookup returns CDR1 SGHTA and CDR2 FQGTGA. V was pared by 1 base and J by 7 bases, with 8 bases between. CDR3 length equals 13 residues. Here the CDR3 reads CASSLNEGQPQHF. CDR3 DNA sequence: TGTGCCAGCAGCTTAAATGAGGGACAGCCCCAGCATTTT.

The CDR3 is CSVEGEDRGEDYGYTF. Written as DNA, the CDR3 is TGCAGCGTTGAAGGGGAGGACAGGGGGGAGGACTATGGCTACACCTTC. The chain recombines TRBV29-1 with TRBJ1-2; 10 bases match TRBD1. The CDR3 runs 16 residues. J lost 3 bases, V lost 1 base, and 8 bases had no gene match. Germline values: CDR1 SQVTM, CDR2 ANQGSEA.

V usage is TRBV4-2 and J usage is TRBJ1-2; tentatively, D is TRBD1 (6 bases). CDR3 size: 13 residues. The V end was cut by 1 base, the J end by 6 bases, with 9 bases between. The germline V gene has CDR1 LGHNA and CDR2 YNFKEQ. This chain's CDR3 is CASSQGQGNGYTF. In DNA, the CDR3 is TGTGCCAGCAGCCAAGGGCAGGGGAATGGCTACACCTTC.

This clone was counted a few times. J is TRBJ1-5 and V is TRBV6-5; D gene unclear. The ends were cut back, 6 bases at V and 3 bases at J, with 6 bases in the middle. The CDR3 consists of 12 residues. CDR1 MNHEY and CDR2 SVGAGI come from the germline V gene. The CDR3 DNA follows: TGTGCCAGCAGAAATACCAATCAGCCCCAGCATTTT. It codes for CASRNTNQPQHF.

The gene calls are TRBV5-1 and TRBJ2-5; 8 nucleotides line up with TRBD1. The V and J ends lost 2 bases and 3 bases, in that order; junction bases with no gene match: 3. The germline V gene encodes CDR1 SGHRS and CDR2 YFSETQ. The CDR3 length is 14 residues. The CDR3 sequence is CASSFQGAKETQYF. The DNA of the CDR3 is TGCGCCAGCAGCTTCCAGGGGGCGAAAGAGACCCAGTACTTC.

The V and J genes are TRBV19 and TRBJ2-2; 11 bases fit TRBD1. Unmatched junction bases numbered 4, after V lost 7 bases and J lost 6 bases. CDR1 LNHDA and CDR2 SQIVND come from the germline V gene (reference sequence). The CDR3 length is 14 residues. The CDR3: CASIGQGAAGELFF. The CDR3 bases are TGTGCCAGTATAGGACAGGGGGCCGCCGGGGAGCTGTTTTTT.

The J gene is TRBJ2-7, the V gene TRBV19; possible D gene TRBD1, 5 bases. The CDR3 sequence is 14 residues long. The V gene's germline CDR1 is LNHDA and CDR2 SQIVND (reference sequence). V lost 4 bases, J lost 5 bases, and 15 bases lay in between. CDR3 loop: CASSSSGIRDEQYF. In DNA, the CDR3 is TGTGCCAGTAGTAGCTCAGGGATTCGGGACGAGCAGTACTTC.

This rearrangement joins TRBV4-3 to TRBJ1-2; perhaps TRBD1 as D (5 bases). V gave up 0 bases and J gave up 4 bases, with 12 bases separating them. The CDR3 loop spans 15 amino acids. The germline V gene encodes CDR1 LGHNA and CDR2 YSLEER. This chain's CDR3 is CASSQEWSGVYGYTF. Here the CDR3 DNA reads TGCGCCAGCAGCCAAGAGTGGTCGGGGGTCTATGGCTACACCTTC.

The rearrangement uses TRBV6-5 and TRBJ1-1; D is uncertain. The V gene lost 8 bases and the J gene lost 1 base, with 8 bases spanning the gap. Germline CDR1 MNHEY, CDR2 SVGAGI. The CDR3 covers 12 residues. CDR3 bases: TGTGCCAGCGCCATGGGGAACACTGAAGCTTTCTTT. Protein product: CASAMGNTEAFF.